What follows describes a single TCR beta chain. This clonotype was recorded many times. Its antigen is still unknown. No base qualities exist here, and no much larger clone lies one base off it. A patient counted as having stable Graves' hyperthyroidism if no progression to ophthalmopathy occurred over 18 months of follow-up. Hyperthyroidism patients were newly diagnosed, had a disease duration of under 2 months, and were aged 18 to 65 years. Any patient with an uncontrolled infection, another autoimmune disease, pregnancy or lactation was excluded. Diagnoses relied on clinical symptoms, serum thyroxine and TRAb, thyroid ultrasound and orbital computed tomography. Trizol reagent was used to extract total RNA, and RNA quality was then checked on an Agilent 2100 Bioanalyzer. TCR beta CDR3 regions were amplified from RNA transcripts. For the first round of RT-PCR on the TCR CDR3, the HTBI primer set was used together with the Qiagen OneStep RT-PCR kit. Libraries were constructed in a second round of multiplex PCR, after which size selection and purification were performed. The libraries were sequenced on an Illumina HiSeq2000 using paired-end 100 bp reads. The source study handled its data this way. SOAPnuke was used to process the raw data, with reads discarded if the reads contained adapters or uncalled bases, had a mean Phred below 15, or lacked an exact constant-primer or identifier match. COPE v1.2.5 was used to merge high-quality paired reads, and clonotypes were defined as unique nucleotide sequences. MiTCR v1.1 was used to align the clonotypes against IMGT TRBV, TRBD and TRBJ reference segments. The analysis included only V-J combinations with a frequency above 0.0001, which together covered around 99% of the repertoires. The TCS score was defined as the ratio of F50 (clonal expansion) to E x V (chaos), calculated using BLOSUM62-based TCRdist between CDR3 peptides within each V-J. Welch's t-statistics and random forest reduced 450 to 600 V-J features to some 14, which were used in a naive Bayes classifier (R e1071). TCRdb redid the processing of the public reads, applying fastp at Q25 and MiXCR, and retained in-frame beta chains. Merged by CDR3 protein, the rows form single entries marked with the most common genes and DNA. The V and J calls reflect TCRdb's pipeline rather than the authors' work. The sample profile shows roughly 580,000 distinct CDR3 sequences; about 43% of them were found once. Of the sample, roughly 8.2% falls within the top ten clones.

The entry originates in a study of T cells in Graves' hyperthyroidism and ophthalmopathy (dated by TCRdb to between 2018 and 2020). About the study as a whole: To identify distinguishing TCR V-J signatures, a discovery cohort of 100 patients was used, comprising some 43 with Graves' ophthalmopathy and 55 to 65 with stable Graves' hyperthyroidism. After blood sampling, hyperthyroidism patients were treated with methimazole at a starting dose of 30 mg daily, and ophthalmopathy patients were treated with high-dose intravenous methylprednisolone. Prospective prediction of ophthalmopathy was tested in an independent validation cohort of 18 hyperthyroidism patients and 17 patients who later progressed to ophthalmopathy. The study also compared thyroid tissue and blood T-cell repertoires from 6 or 7 Graves' hyperthyroidism patients. The 95 to 100 discovery patients were divided at random into training and test sets in a 7:3 ratio. The paper reports TCR Vbeta CDR3 sequencing of some 140 peripheral blood samples: approximately 41 ophthalmopathy, about 75 hyperthyroidism and 17 progressor patients. Summary of the overall study and its limitations: Ophthalmopathy was separated from stable hyperthyroidism by a 13 V-J signature model, with around 90% sensitivity and about 81% specificity obtained in cross-validation and 80%/75% obtained in testing. No statistical method was used to set the sample size in advance, and investigators knew the group allocation. Most expanded thyroid clonotypes (frequency above 0.001) were also found in blood, which suggests that blood repertoires may mirror thyroid immune responses. During validation, the model predicted progression to ophthalmopathy a median of roughly 7.1 months ahead of onset, with around 65% sensitivity and under 85% specificity.

CDR1 and CDR2, per the germline V gene (reference sequence), are SEHNR and FQNEAQ. From cysteine to phenylalanine, the CDR3 is 13 amino acids long. The CDR3 DNA has 39 bases and is translated from base 1. V is clipped by 5 bases and J by 7 bases, and the sequence between their germline boundaries is 15 bases long. This chain joins TRBV7-9 to TRBJ2-7, with the D call tentatively TRBD1 or TRBD2, each fitting 5 bases. The sequence derives from a woman aged 18-29 years with Graves' hyperthyroidism. Donor details come from another sample of the same person, matched by shared clones. Sequences were obtained from peripheral blood or thyroid tissue (not recorded which). The DNA sequence follows: TGTGCCAGCAGCGTTGGGGGATCCGGAGAGCAGTACTTC. Translated, this gives CASSVGGSGEQYF. Full variable domain (CDR3 extended with the reference TRBV7-9 and TRBJ2-7 proteins): DTGVSQNPRHKITKRGQNVTFRCDPISEHNRLYWYRQTLGQGPEFLTYFQNEAQLEKSRLLSDRFSAERPKGSFSTLEIQRTEQGDSAMYLCASSVGGSGEQYFGPGTRLTVT.